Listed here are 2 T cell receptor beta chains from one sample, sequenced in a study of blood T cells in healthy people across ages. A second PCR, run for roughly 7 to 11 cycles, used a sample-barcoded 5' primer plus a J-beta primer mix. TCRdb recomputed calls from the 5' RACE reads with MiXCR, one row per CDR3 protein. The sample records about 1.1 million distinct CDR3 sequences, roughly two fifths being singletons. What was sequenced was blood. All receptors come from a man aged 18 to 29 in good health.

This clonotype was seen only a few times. The CDR3 here is CASSSSASTSTDTQYF. CDR3 coding DNA: TGTGCCAGCAGCTCAAGCGCCTCAACAAGCACAGATACGCAGTATTTT. V is TRBV7-2 and J is TRBJ2-3; no clear D gene. Trimming cost V 4 bases and J 0 bases, with 14 bases left between them. Germline V gene lookup returns CDR1 SGHTA and CDR2 FQGNSA. This CDR3 spans 16 amino acids.

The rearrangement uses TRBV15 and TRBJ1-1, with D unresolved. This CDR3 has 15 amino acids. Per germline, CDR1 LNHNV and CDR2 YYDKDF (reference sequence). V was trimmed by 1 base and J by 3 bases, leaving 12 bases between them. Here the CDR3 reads CATSRVSTDHTEAFF. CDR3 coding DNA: TGTGCCACCAGCAGAGTGTCGACGGACCACACTGAAGCTTTCTTT.